This TCR beta chain was identified during a study of T cell changes during pregnancy in multiple sclerosis (dated by TCRdb to about 2019). Regarding the study in general: The study looked at changes in the T cell repertoire across pregnancy in women with multiple sclerosis.

This clone was seen just once. Its binding antigen is unknown. Base qualities are not provided; no much larger clone lies one nucleotide away. From its cysteine to its phenylalanine, the CDR3 spans 15 amino acids. The read is trimmed to its CDR3 DNA, 45 bases read in frame from base 1. Germline trimming: 3 bases from V, 4 bases from J; junction bases outside gene matches: 5. According to the germline V gene, CDR1 reads MDHEN and CDR2 reads SYDVKM. The library was prepared using the immunoSEQ multiplex PCR assay. TCRdb limited this immuneACCESS table to in-frame rearrangements with V and J called. A share of clones is missing; checked studies link under half to unresolved V genes, and the rest is unexplained. Present in this sample are about 75,000 clones, approximately 88% of which were seen just once. The ten largest clones add up to about 0.9% of the sample.

The rearranged segments are TRBV28 and TRBJ2-1; 8 bases in the junction line up with TRBD2. Here the sequenced sample was peripheral blood, taken in the first trimester of pregnancy. This clonotype was sampled from a female donor in good health, enrolled as a control in a pregnancy study. The CDR3 protein is CASSFSGNGYNEQFF. The nucleotide sequence is TGTGCCAGCAGTTTTAGCGGGAATGGGTACAATGAGCAGTTCTTC.